These 7 T cell receptor beta chains were all obtained from the same sample, sequenced in a study of cytomegalovirus exposure and HLA in healthy donors. Use of 60 Vbeta and 13 Jbeta primers characterized the PCR. Sequencing was performed with immunoSEQ multiplex PCR; in TCRdb, only in-frame clones are kept and a portion is missing. Counted here are fewer than 95,000 clones, 70% to 90% occurring once; the ten biggest clones make up around 2%. The sequencing sample was made of PBMCs. Every receptor here comes from a man aged 18 to 29 in good health and CMV-seronegative.

This clone was found once. Other DNA sequences in the sample encode the same CDR3. V usage is TRBV10-3 and J usage is TRBJ1-1, with 9 bases aligning to TRBD1. The germline V gene has CDR1 ENHRY and CDR2 SYGVKD. J gave up 8 bases and V 6 bases, and 13 bases lay outside the gene matches. The CDR3 totals 15 residues. CDR3 coding DNA: TGTGCCATCAGCCCGGGACAGGGTTTGAGGACCGAAGCTTTCTTT. Translation gives CAISPGQGLRTEAFF.

The chain joins TRBV5-1 to TRBJ1-6, with 10 nucleotides matching TRBD1. Germline CDR1 and CDR2: SGHRS and YFSETQ. J lost 9 bases, V lost 3 bases, and 6 bases had no gene match. The CDR3 spans 15 residues. CDR3 loop: CASSSMGQGSSPLHF. In DNA form, the CDR3 reads TGCGCCAGCAGCTCCATGGGACAGGGGTCTTCACCCCTCCACTTT.

The V call is TRBV5-1, the J call TRBJ1-2, with 11 nucleotides matching TRBD1. Germline V gene data show CDR1 as SGHRS and CDR2 as YFSETQ. This CDR3 contains 17 residues. V shed 0 bases, J shed 4 bases, and the junction held 8 bases outside the gene matches. This chain's CDR3 is CASSLADRGRYGYGYTF. The CDR3 nucleotides are TGCGCCAGCAGCTTGGCGGACAGGGGGCGATATGGCTATGGCTACACCTTC.

The chain has TRBV6-5 and TRBJ1-2; perhaps TRBD1 as D (5 bases). The CDR3 has 14 residues. Germline CDR1 and CDR2: MNHEY and SVGAGI. The V and J ends lost 0 bases and 2 bases respectively, with 7 bases between them. The CDR3 nucleotides read TGTGCCAGCAGTTACTCAGACAGCAACTATGGCTACACCTTC. It is translated as CASSYSDSNYGYTF.

This clone was observed a few times. The chain uses TRBV4-2 and TRBJ2-1; a weak D match, TRBD1 (6 bases). Per the germline V gene, CDR1 is LGHNA and CDR2 is YNFKEQ. Trimming took off 8 bases at V and 3 bases at J, with 17 bases between the two ends. The CDR3 is made up of 15 amino acids. As DNA, the CDR3 is TGTGCCAGCTCGACAGTGGCACAGGGCTACAATGAGCAGTTCTTC. It codes for CASSTVAQGYNEQFF.

This chain links TRBV13 with TRBJ2-7; 9 bases line up with TRBD1. This CDR3 comprises 16 residues. Germline assignment: CDR1 PRHDT and CDR2 FYEKMQ (reference sequence). V lost 0 bases and J lost 6; bases outside the gene matches: 9. CDR3 residues: CASSLGWSQGAGEQYF. CDR3 in DNA: TGTGCCAGCAGCTTAGGGTGGTCACAGGGGGCCGGCGAGCAGTACTTC.

This clone was counted only a few times. The rearrangement links TRBV19 to TRBJ2-6; 7 positions match TRBD1. This CDR3 is 17 amino acids long. CDR1 and CDR2 (germline): LNHDA, SQIVND (reference sequence). V shed 7 bases and J 0 bases; nucleotides not matched to a gene: 9. CDR3 protein: CASTMRGTVSGANVLTF. CDR3 bases: TGTGCCAGTACCATGAGGGGGACAGTCTCTGGGGCCAACGTCCTGACTTTC.